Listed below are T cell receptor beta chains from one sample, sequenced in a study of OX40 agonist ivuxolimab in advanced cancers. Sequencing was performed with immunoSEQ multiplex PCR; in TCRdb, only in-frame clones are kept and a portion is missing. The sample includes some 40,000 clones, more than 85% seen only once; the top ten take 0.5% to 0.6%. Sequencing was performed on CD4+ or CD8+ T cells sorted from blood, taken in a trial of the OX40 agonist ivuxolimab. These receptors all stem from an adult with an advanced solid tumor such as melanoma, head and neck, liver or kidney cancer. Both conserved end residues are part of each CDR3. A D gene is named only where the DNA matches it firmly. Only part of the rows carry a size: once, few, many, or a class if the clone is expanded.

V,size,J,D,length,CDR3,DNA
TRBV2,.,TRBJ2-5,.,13,CASSLQGEETQYF,TGTGCCAGCAGTTTGCAGGGAGAAGAGACCCAGTACTTC
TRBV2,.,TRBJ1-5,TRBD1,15,CASSPGTGGGQPQHF,TGTGCCAGCAGCCCCGGGACAGGGGGCGGACAGCCCCAGCATTTT
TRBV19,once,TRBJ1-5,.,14,CASSFRQVGQPQHF,TGTGCCAGTAGTTTTCGACAGGTGGGACAGCCCCAGCATTTT
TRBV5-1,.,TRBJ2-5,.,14,CASSLTGAQETQYF,TGCGCCAGCAGCTTGACAGGTGCTCAAGAGACCCAGTACTTC
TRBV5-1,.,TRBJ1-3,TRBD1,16,CASSSGQGAAGNTIYF,TGCGCCAGCAGCTCAGGACAGGGGGCAGCTGGAAACACCATATATTTT
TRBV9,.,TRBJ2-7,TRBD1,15,CASSGQGQGSYEQYF,TGTGCCAGCAGCGGCCAGGGACAGGGTTCTTACGAGCAGTACTTC
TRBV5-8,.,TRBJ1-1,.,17,CASSLALTPTRNTEAFF,TGTGCCAGCAGCTTGGCGCTAACTCCGACCAGGAACACTGAAGCTTTCTTT
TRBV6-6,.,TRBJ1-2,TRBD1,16,CASSYTPTGAGYGYTF,TGTGCCAGCAGTTACACGCCGACAGGGGCGGGCTATGGCTACACCTTC
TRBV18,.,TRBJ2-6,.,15,CASSRYATGANVLTF,TGTGCCAGCTCACGGTACGCCACTGGGGCCAACGTCCTGACTTTC
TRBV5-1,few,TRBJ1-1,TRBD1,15,CASSLAGQGDTEAFF,TGCGCCAGCAGCTTGGCGGGACAGGGGGACACTGAAGCTTTCTTT
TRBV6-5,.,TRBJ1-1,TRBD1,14,CASRIQGAGAEAFF,TGTGCCAGCCGCATACAGGGGGCGGGGGCTGAAGCTTTCTTT
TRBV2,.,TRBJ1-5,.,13,CASSDVGNQPQHF,TGTGCCAGCAGTGACGTCGGCAATCAGCCCCAGCATTTT
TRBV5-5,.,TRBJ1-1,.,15,CASSRNFLGDTEAFF,TGTGCCAGCAGCCGGAACTTTTTAGGCGACACTGAAGCTTTCTTT
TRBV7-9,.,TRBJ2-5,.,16,CASSPGDFVEGETQYF,TGTGCCAGCAGCCCCGGGGACTTTGTCGAAGGGGAGACCCAGTACTTC
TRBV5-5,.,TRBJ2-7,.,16,CASSLGPGGLIYEQYF,TGTGCCAGCAGCTTGGGCCCCGGGGGCCTAATCTACGAGCAGTACTTC
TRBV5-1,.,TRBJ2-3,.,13,CASSRLESDTQYF,TGCGCCAGCAGCCGACTAGAATCAGATACGCAGTATTTT
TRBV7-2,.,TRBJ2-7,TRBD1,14,CASSLDPGGDEQYF,TGTGCCAGCAGCTTAGATCCAGGGGGCGACGAGCAGTACTTC
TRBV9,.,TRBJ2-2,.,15,CASSAGRVNTGELFF,TGTGCCAGCAGCGCCGGACGGGTCAACACCGGGGAGCTGTTTTTT
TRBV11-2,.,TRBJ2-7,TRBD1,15,CASSLDRQGVWEQYF,TGTGCCAGCAGCTTAGATCGACAGGGGGTTTGGGAGCAGTACTTC
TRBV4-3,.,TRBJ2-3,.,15,CASSHERGFTDTQYF,TGCGCCAGCAGCCACGAGAGAGGATTTACAGATACGCAGTATTTT
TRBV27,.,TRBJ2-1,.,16,CASSWAGQRRINEQFF,TGTGCCAGCAGTTGGGCGGGACAGAGAAGAATCAATGAGCAGTTCTTC
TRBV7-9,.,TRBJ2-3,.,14,CASSLDRPTDTQYF,TGTGCCAGCAGCCTTGACAGACCCACAGATACGCAGTATTTT
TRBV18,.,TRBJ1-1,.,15,CATSQFGDDNTEAFF,TGTGCCACCTCACAGTTTGGGGATGACAACACTGAAGCTTTCTTT
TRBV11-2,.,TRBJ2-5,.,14,CASSFRQTQETQYF,TGTGCCAGCAGCTTCAGGCAGACCCAAGAGACCCAGTACTTC
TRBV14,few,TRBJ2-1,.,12,CASSQDWTEQFF,TGTGCCAGCAGCCAAGACTGGACAGAGCAGTTCTTC
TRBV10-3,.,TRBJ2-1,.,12,CAISESRNEQFF,TGTGCCATCAGTGAGTCCCGCAATGAGCAGTTCTTC
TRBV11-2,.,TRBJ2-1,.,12,CASSFQGREQFF,TGTGCCAGCAGCTTCCAAGGACGGGAGCAGTTCTTC
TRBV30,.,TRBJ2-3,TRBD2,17,CAWRSGTSGGRADTQYF,TGTGCCTGGAGATCCGGGACTAGCGGGGGGCGGGCAGATACGCAGTATTTT
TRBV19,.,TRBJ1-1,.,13,CASIYREGTEAFF,TGTGCCAGTATTTACAGGGAAGGGACTGAAGCTTTCTTT
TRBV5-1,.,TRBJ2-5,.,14,CASSSSEAGETQYF,TGCGCCAGCAGCTCCTCCGAGGCGGGGGAGACCCAGTACTTC
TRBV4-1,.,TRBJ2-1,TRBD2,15,CASSQVLAGYNEQFF,TGCGCCAGCAGCCAAGTACTAGCGGGGTACAATGAGCAGTTCTTC